This T cell receptor beta chain originates from a study of blood T cell repertoires in COVID-19. In the study overall: From the United States, Italy and Spain came samples of acute and convalescent COVID-19. The cDNA or gDNA used as material had been derived from T cells, B-cell-depleted T cells, or PBMCs.

Source study methods: Nucleated cell counts were estimated from reference gene primer amplification. Measured with immunoSEQ multiplex PCR; TCRdb has only the in-frame clones, and not every one. V and J calls plus clone size are reproduced from that table; the DNA served to infer D and trimming. Altogether approximately 80,000 clones are present, around 83% being singletons, with the ten largest covering around 29%. The CDR3 runs to 16 residues. The V gene's germline CDR1 is MNHNS and CDR2 SASEGT. The J segment lost 3 bases and the V segment lost 2 bases, leaving 8 bases of the junction unmatched. The specimen sequenced was peripheral blood. This sequence was found in a human donor in a cohort sampled during active COVID-19. The V call is TRBV6-1, the J call TRBJ2-7; 9 bases fit TRBD1. The CDR3 nucleotides read TGTGCCAGCAGTGAATGGTCGGGACAGGGAGTCTACGAGCAGTACTTC. This codes for CASSEWSGQGVYEQYF.